These 11 T cell receptor beta chains came from one sample sequenced in a study of a mutant IDH1 vaccine in newly diagnosed glioma. Time point in this sample: week 23, last vaccination. In the vaccine, a single dose held 300 ug of the mutant IDH1 20-mer peptide, along with topical imiquimod. The antigens these receptors bind are not known. Assay: immunoSEQ multiplex PCR; the TCRdb copy retains only in-frame clones and omits some. The table shows tens of thousands of clones, with about 81% occurring only once. The source material was PBMCs, sampled from a glioma patient whose treatment included an IDH1 peptide vaccine. These receptor sequences come from a woman in her thirties or forties with glioma. Some clones in this sample may be carry-over from other donors' samples.

This clone occurred a few times. The J gene is TRBJ1-1, the V gene TRBV2; D possibly corresponds to TRBD1 (5 bases). Germline CDR1 and CDR2: SNHLY and FYNNEI. This CDR3 contains 14 residues. V dropped 6 bases and J dropped 4 bases, with 15 bases sitting between them. CDR3 sequence reads: CASSGTAEGTEAFF. DNA of the CDR3: TGTGCCAGCAGCGGGACCGCCGAGGGCACTGAAGCTTTCTTT.

The chain is built from TRBV30 and TRBJ2-1; 7 bases line up with TRBD1. V dropped 1 base and J dropped 9; count of bases not matched to a gene: 9. The CDR3 extends over 14 amino acids. Looked up from germline, CDR1 is GTSNPN and CDR2 is SVGIG (reference sequence). CDR3 nucleotides: TGTGCCTGGAGTGGGGACCAGGGGGTACTTGAGCAGTTCTTC. Its translation: CAWSGDQGVLEQFF.

This sequence joins TRBV19 and TRBJ1-6, with D possibly being TRBD1 (6 bases). The germline V gene encodes CDR1 LNHDA and CDR2 SQIVND (reference sequence). The CDR3 consists of 17 residues. Trimming took off 5 bases at V and 6 bases at J, with 20 bases between the two ends. The CDR3 DNA is TGTGCCAGTAGTCCCCAAGGCCTACAGGGAACTAATTCACCCCTCCACTTT. Its translation is CASSPQGLQGTNSPLHF.

This clone was recorded once. The gene calls are TRBV9 and TRBJ1-1, with no clear D. CDR3 size: 13 residues. Germline V gene lookup returns CDR1 SGDLS and CDR2 YYNGEE. The germline V and J ends were trimmed by 2 bases and 2 bases, with 7 bases remaining between them. CDR3 sequence reads: CASSVGFNTEAFF. DNA of the CDR3: TGTGCCAGCAGCGTGGGTTTCAACACTGAAGCTTTCTTT.

The chain links TRBV9 to TRBJ1-1, with TRBD1 matching over 11 bases. This CDR3 comprises 15 residues. Germline lookup yields CDR1 SGDLS and CDR2 YYNGEE. With 3 bases clipped from V and 0 bases from J, the junction kept 1 base outside the gene matches. CDR3 coding DNA: TGTGCCAGCAGCGGGACAGGGGGCATGAACACTGAAGCTTTCTTT. Translating gives CASSGTGGMNTEAFF.

The chain carries TRBV2 and TRBJ1-5, with D perhaps TRBD1 (5 bases). There are 13 residues in the CDR3. V lost 8 bases, J lost 5 bases, and 13 bases lay in between. CDR1 and CDR2 (germline): SNHLY, FYNNEI. The CDR3 nucleotides read TGTGCCAGCGCGGACACCGAATATCAGCCCCAGCATTTT. This codes for CASADTEYQPQHF.

The chain is built from TRBV5-1 and TRBJ2-5; maybe TRBD1 (6 bases). The V end was cut by 2 bases, the J end by 5 bases, with 10 bases between. The CDR3 spans 13 residues. CDR1 is SGHRS and CDR2 is YFSETQ in the germline V gene. In DNA, the CDR3 is TGCGCCAGCAGCTTTCAGGGGTGGGAGACCCAGTACTTC. Translated: CASSFQGWETQYF. Full variable domain (missing parts from reference TRBV5-1 and TRBJ2-5): KAGVTQTPRYLIKTRGQQVTLSCSPISGHRSVSWYQQTPGQGLQFLFEYFSETQRNKGNFPGRFSGRQFSNSRSEMNVSTLELGDSALYLCASSFQGWETQYFGPGTRLLVL.

The chain has TRBV5-1 and TRBJ1-1; TRBD1 is a possible D gene (6 bases). V was shortened by 7 bases and J by 1 base, with 8 bases between the two germline ends. This CDR3 is 12 amino acids long. CDR1 is SGHRS, CDR2 YFSETQ, per germline. CDR3 DNA: TGCGCCAGCCAGACAGGGAACACTGAAGCTTTCTTT. This encodes CASQTGNTEAFF.

In its sample, this clone was seen once. V usage is TRBV4-1 and J usage is TRBJ2-1; possibly TRBD1 or TRBD2 for D (5 bases each). Deletions cut 6 bases from V and 1 base from J, with 13 bases between. There are 15 residues in the CDR3. Germline V gene lookup returns CDR1 MGHRA and CDR2 YSYEKL. The CDR3 nucleotides read TGCGCCAGCAGTCTCAGGGAGTCGTCCTACAATGAGCAGTTCTTC. Amino acids: CASSLRESSYNEQFF.

The J gene is TRBJ1-2, the V gene TRBV29-1; D is possibly TRBD1 (6 bases). This CDR3 is built from 11 residues. The V gene's germline CDR1 is SQVTM and CDR2 ANQGSEA. The CDR3 reads CRGGDDYGYTF. The DNA for the CDR3 is TGCAGAGGGGGGGACGACTATGGCTACACCTTC.

The chain uses TRBV2 and TRBJ2-2; unclear D gene. V shed 7 bases and J shed 4 bases, with 19 bases lying between them. This CDR3 region has 16 residues. The germline V gene encodes CDR1 SNHLY and CDR2 FYNNEI. The CDR3 bases are TGTGCCAGCACCGCATACATGTCCTTGGCCACCGGGGAGCTGTTTTTT. It yields the protein CASTAYMSLATGELFF.